These 17 T cell receptor beta chains were all obtained from the same sample, sequenced in a study of early T cells in non-severe SARS-CoV-2 infection. MiXCR, applied by TCRdb to the 5' RACE reads, yields one record per CDR3 protein. The data show over 55,000 distinct CDR3 sequences, more than 7.5% seen once. The material sequenced was whole blood. These receptors were taken from an adult who was a healthcare worker with PCR-confirmed SARS-CoV-2 infection or an uninfected control (not recorded which).

This chain joins TRBV20-1 and TRBJ2-7; D might be TRBD2 (5 bases). CDR1 is DFQATT and CDR2 is SNEGSKA in the germline V gene (reference sequence). CDR3 length: 13 amino acids. V lost 6 bases, J lost 7 bases, and 19 bases lay in between. CDR3 region: CSAPGLPMGEQYF. The CDR3 region has the DNA TGCAGTGCCCCCGGACTGCCAATGGGGGAGCAGTACTTC.

V and J are TRBV20-1 and TRBJ2-1; maybe TRBD2 (6 bases). CDR1 and CDR2 from the germline V gene are DFQATT and SNEGSKA (reference sequence). The CDR3 has 15 residues. Trimming took 1 base from V and 5 from J, leaving 15 bases between them. The CDR3 sequence is CSARASGVKHNEQFF. CDR3 DNA sequence: TGCAGTGCTAGAGCTTCGGGAGTAAAACACAATGAGCAGTTCTTC.

This clonotype was seen a few times. The J gene is TRBJ2-7, the V gene TRBV11-1; D perhaps matches TRBD1 (5 bases). V dropped 6 bases and J dropped 2 bases, with 14 bases sitting between them. The V gene's germline CDR1 is SGHAT and CDR2 FQDESV (reference sequence). The CDR3 is 14 residues long. CDR3 in amino acids: CASSLRQPPYEQYF. The CDR3 DNA sequence: TGTGCCAGCAGTTTACGACAGCCTCCCTACGAGCAGTACTTC.

This clonotype was recorded a few times. The gene calls are TRBV20-1 and TRBJ2-7, with D possibly TRBD2 on 6 matching bases. The CDR3 is 19 amino acids. Germline values: CDR1 DFQATT, CDR2 SNEGSKA (reference sequence). V lost 0 bases to trimming and J lost 0 bases, with 24 bases between them. The CDR3 sequence is CSARDLLASAYQSSYEQYF. DNA for the CDR3: TGCAGTGCTAGAGATCTGTTAGCTAGCGCTTACCAGAGCTCCTACGAGCAGTACTTC.

V gene TRBV5-1 combines with J gene TRBJ2-5; the match to TRBD1 covers 9 bases. This CDR3 is built from 17 residues. V lost 4 bases to trimming and J lost 3 bases; unmatched junction nucleotides: 13. Germline lookup yields CDR1 SGHRS and CDR2 YFSETQ. The CDR3 protein is CASSRTKTGGLEETQYF. DNA for the CDR3: TGCGCCAGCAGCCGAACCAAAACAGGGGGCCTGGAAGAGACCCAGTACTTC.

In its sample, this clonotype is medium-sized. The V gene is TRBV12-3 or TRBV12-4, the J gene TRBJ2-5; 10 bases align to TRBD2. V gave up 5 bases and J gave up 1 base; unmatched junction bases: 4. The CDR3 runs to 15 residues. The CDR3 bases are TGTGCCAGCAGTCCTTGGACTAGCGGCCAAGAGACCCAGTACTTC. It is translated as CASSPWTSGQETQYF.

The table lists this clonotype with many counts. This chain joins TRBV29-1 and TRBJ2-1; no firm D call. V lost 4 bases, J lost 3 bases, and 16 bases lay in between. The CDR3 covers 15 residues. The V gene's germline CDR1 is SQVTM and CDR2 ANQGSEA. In DNA form, the CDR3 reads TGCAGCGTTGCCAAGGCGTCCATTAGCTACAATGAGCAGTTCTTC. Its translation is CSVAKASISYNEQFF.

This clonotype turned up a few times. This chain connects TRBV4-2 to TRBJ2-7; 8 positions match TRBD2. CDR3 length: 14 residues. Germline trimming cut 2 bases from V and 5 bases from J; bases unmatched to any gene: 5. Germline V gene sequence: CDR1 LGHNA, CDR2 YNFKEQ. In DNA form, the CDR3 reads TGTGCCAGCAGCCAACTCCGGGAGGGCAACGAGCAGTACTTC. Protein sequence: CASSQLREGNEQYF.

V and J are TRBV2 and TRBJ1-5, with D possibly matching TRBD1 (5 bases). Germline loops: CDR1 SNHLY, CDR2 FYNNEI. V lost 4 bases and J lost 2, with 12 bases in between. The length of the CDR3 is 15 residues. The CDR3: CASSGNQGGNQPQHF. CDR3 coding DNA: TGTGCCAGCAGTGGTAACCAAGGGGGCAATCAGCCCCAGCATTTT.

This clonotype appeared many times. The chain combines TRBV21-1 with TRBJ2-7; TRBD2 is taken as the D call from the table, unchecked against the DNA. TRBV21-1 is termed a pseudogene. This CDR3 region has 14 residues. Written as DNA, the CDR3 is TGTGCCAGTTCTCGTGAGCGGGGTCCCTACGAGCAGTACTTC. Translated, it gives CASSRERGPYEQYF.

This chain uses TRBV5-1 with TRBJ1-2; TRBD1 agrees at 7 bases. Germline CDR1 and CDR2: SGHRS and YFSETQ. The CDR3 runs 15 residues. V dropped 0 bases and J dropped 4; count of bases not matched to a gene: 6. The CDR3 nucleotides read TGCGCCAGCAGCTTGGAGATAGGGACAGCCTATGGCTACACCTTC. The encoded protein is CASSLEIGTAYGYTF.

This clonotype was counted between two and nine times. The chain joins TRBV7-9 to TRBJ1-6; D not resolved. Germline V gene data show CDR1 as SEHNR and CDR2 as FQNEAQ (reference sequence). CDR3 length equals 15 residues. The V gene lost 1 base and the J gene lost 6 bases, with 10 bases spanning the gap. In nucleotides, the CDR3 is TGTGCCAGCAGCTTAGGTTCGCCGGGTAATTCACCCCTCCACTTT. Translated: CASSLGSPGNSPLHF.

CDR3 sequence (DNA): TGCAGTGCTAGAGATACCGGGCACTATGGCTACACCTTC. It specifies CSARDTGHYGYTF. The chain combines TRBV20-1 with TRBJ1-2; D not certain. V was shortened by 0 bases and J by 3 bases, with 8 bases between the two germline ends. The CDR3 sequence is 13 residues long. Germline CDR1 and CDR2: DFQATT and SNEGSKA (reference sequence).

The chain joins TRBV7-2 to TRBJ1-2; a possible D gene is TRBD1 (6 bases). Germline V gene data show CDR1 as SGHTA and CDR2 as FQGNSA. V was cut by 5 bases and J by 4 bases, with 14 bases left in between. This CDR3 comprises 14 residues. The CDR3 sequence is CASSAGTPGYGYTF. The CDR3 nucleotides are TGTGCCAGCAGCGCCGGGACACCGGGCTATGGCTACACCTTC.

This rearrangement joins TRBV25-1 to TRBJ2-7, with 7 bases matching TRBD2. The CDR3 runs 14 residues. Trimming took 6 bases from V and 0 from J; bases not matched to a gene: 5. Germline V gene data show CDR1 as MGHDK and CDR2 as SYGVNS. The DNA for the CDR3 is TGTGCCAGCAGGAGCGGGGCGGTCTCCTACGAGCAGTACTTC. Translated: CASRSGAVSYEQYF.

This clonotype was detected many times. The chain links TRBV5-4 to TRBJ1-6; D not resolved. Germline V gene sequence: CDR1 SGHNT, CDR2 YYREEE (reference sequence). The CDR3 contains 13 residues. V lost 4 bases, J lost 6 bases, and 8 bases lay in between. Here the CDR3 DNA reads TGTGCCAGCAGCCCTGAGCGTAATTCACCCCTCCACTTT. Translating gives CASSPERNSPLHF.

This clonotype appeared many times. V is TRBV6-2 or TRBV6-3 and J is TRBJ2-7; TRBD1 agrees at 8 bases. The CDR3 runs to 15 residues. J gave up 2 bases and V 5 bases, and 8 bases lay outside the gene matches. Looked up from germline, CDR1 is MNHEY and CDR2 is SVGEGT. CDR3 DNA sequence: TGTGCCAGCAGTCTACGAGGGACAGGTGCCTACGAGCAGTACTTC. Translation gives CASSLRGTGAYEQYF.